The 25 T cell receptor beta chains in this list originate from one sample, sequenced in a study of T cell responses to AZD1222 COVID-19 vaccine. Profiling relied on immunoSEQ multiplex PCR, and the TCRdb table lists in-frame clones only, not all of them. The repertoire has under 150,000 clones, roughly nine tenths of them found once; the top ten carry less than 9.5%. The sequencing used peripheral blood, collected 28 days after the second AZD1222 dose. The source is an adult who received the AZD1222 COVID-19 vaccine.

CDR3 nucleotide sequence: TGTGCCAGTCTGGCGGCGGGAGACACAGATACGCAGTATTTT. It yields the protein CASLAAGDTDTQYF. The rearrangement links TRBV19 to TRBJ2-3, with 7 bases fitting TRBD2. This CDR3 has 14 amino acids. V gave up 8 bases and J gave up 2 bases; unmatched junction bases: 7. Germline V lookup: CDR1 LNHDA, CDR2 SQIVND (reference sequence).

The chain couples TRBV19 to TRBJ2-7; 9 bases are shared with TRBD2. CDR3 size: 14 residues. From germline, CDR1 is LNHDA and CDR2 SQIVND (reference sequence). After removal of 3 bases from V and 7 bases from J, the junction contained 7 bases not matched to a gene. For the CDR3, the DNA is TGTGCCAGTAGTATCCCCGGCGGGAGGGATGAGCAGTACTTC. This gives the protein CASSIPGGRDEQYF. The full variable domain, its missing parts supplied by reference TRBV19 and TRBJ2-7, is DGGITQSPKYLFRKEGQNVTLSCEQNLNHDAMYWYRQDPGQGLRLIYYSQIVNDFQKGDIAEGYSVSREKKESFPLTVTSAQKNPTAFYLCASSIPGGRDEQYFGPGTRLTVT.

The chain links TRBV29-1 to TRBJ1-2, with D perhaps TRBD1 (6 bases). V dropped 5 bases and J dropped 0 bases, with 10 bases sitting between them. This CDR3 spans 13 amino acids. CDR1 SQVTM and CDR2 ANQGSEA come from the germline V gene. In nucleotides, the CDR3 is TGCAGCGTTCCAGGGGAAGCTAACTATGGCTACACCTTC. Amino acids: CSVPGEANYGYTF.

This clone occurred once. This sequence joins TRBV19 and TRBJ1-2; D gene ambiguous. V lost 2 bases to trimming and J lost 6 bases, with 16 bases between them. CDR1 is LNHDA, CDR2 SQIVND, per germline (reference sequence). This CDR3 spans 15 amino acids. CDR3 nucleotides: TGTGCCAGTAGTATAACCCCGGGCGCGGGTGATGGCTACACCTTC. It translates to CASSITPGAGDGYTF.

The chain couples TRBV6-5 to TRBJ1-5, with TRBD1 as a possible D gene (6 bases). Germline CDR1 MNHEY, CDR2 SVGAGI. The CDR3 spans 15 residues. Between the trimmed V and J ends, which lost 2 bases and 7 bases, there was a span of 15 bases. The CDR3: CASSYMTGSRQPQHF. The DNA of the CDR3 is TGTGCCAGCAGTTACATGACAGGTTCAAGGCAGCCCCAGCATTTT.

The chain joins TRBV3-1 (or the pseudogene TRBV3-2) to TRBJ2-1; D uncertain. Germline CDR1 is LGHDT and CDR2 is YNNKEL (reference sequence). The V and J ends lost 0 bases and 3 bases respectively, with 9 bases between them. The CDR3 is 15 residues long. CDR3 in DNA: TGTGCCAGCAGCCAAGATTCGGGCGTCTACAATGAGCAGTTCTTC. This gives the protein CASSQDSGVYNEQFF.

The chain couples TRBV12-5 to TRBJ2-3; D possibly corresponds to TRBD1 (5 bases). This CDR3 spans 15 amino acids. From germline, CDR1 is LGHNT and CDR2 FRNRAP. Trimming pared 6 bases from V and 5 bases from J, leaving 18 bases between. CDR3 DNA sequence: TGTGCTAGTGGCCCCCCATCCCCCCAGGGAGATACGCAGTATTTT. Translation: CASGPPSPQGDTQYF.

In its sample, this clone was seen a few times. V usage is TRBV19 and J usage is TRBJ2-1, with TRBD2 matching over 7 bases. The CDR3 extends over 15 amino acids. The V gene end was trimmed by 4 bases and the J gene end by 4 bases; junction bases not matched to a gene: 7. CDR1 and CDR2 (germline): LNHDA, SQIVND (reference sequence). This CDR3 is CASSKSLADYNEQFF. CDR3 in DNA: TGTGCCAGTAGTAAGAGCCTAGCGGATTACAATGAGCAGTTCTTC.

This rearrangement joins TRBV18 to TRBJ1-1, with D perhaps matching TRBD1 (5 bases). The V gene's germline CDR1 is KGHSH and CDR2 LQKENI. V was clipped by 4 bases and J by 5 bases, with 14 bases between them. CDR3 length equals 14 residues. The CDR3 nucleotides are TGTGCCAGCTCACTCAGGGCGGAGGGGACTGAAGCTTTCTTT. Translation: CASSLRAEGTEAFF.

The genes are TRBV27 and TRBJ2-7; D is ambiguous. V lost 8 bases and J lost 5, with 10 bases in between. Germline CDR1 MNHEY, CDR2 SMNVEV (reference sequence). This CDR3 has 11 amino acids. Here the CDR3 reads CASSLANEQYF. The CDR3 region has the DNA TGTGCCAGCTCCCTCGCGAACGAGCAGTACTTC.

This rearrangement joins TRBV28 to TRBJ1-2; 7 nucleotides line up with TRBD1. Germline V gene data show CDR1 as MDHEN and CDR2 as SYDVKM. V shed 1 base, J shed 2 bases, and the junction held 10 bases outside the gene matches. The CDR3 consists of 17 residues. CDR3 DNA: TGTGCCAGCAGTTTATCCGCGGGACAGCACGAAAACTATGGCTACACCTTC. Residues: CASSLSAGQHENYGYTF.

This chain joins TRBV11-3 and TRBJ2-2; D may be TRBD2 (6 bases). V lost 6 bases and J lost 5, with 10 bases in between. Germline V gene data show CDR1 as SGHNT and CDR2 as YENEEA. This CDR3 spans 13 amino acids. CDR3 coding DNA: TGTGCCAGCAGTTGGACTACTACCGGGGAGCTGTTTTTT. It is translated as CASSWTTTGELFF.

V and J are TRBV19 and TRBJ2-7; 7 nucleotides match TRBD2. This CDR3 region has 12 residues. V lost 4 bases to trimming and J lost 6 bases; unmatched junction nucleotides: 3. Germline V gene lookup returns CDR1 LNHDA and CDR2 SQIVND (reference sequence). CDR3 region: CASSRGRGEQYF. The DNA for the CDR3 is TGTGCCAGTAGTAGGGGGAGGGGCGAGCAGTACTTC.

V is TRBV7-3 and J is TRBJ2-2; D gene uncertain. Trimming removed 6 bases from V and 4 bases from J, with 9 bases in between. CDR1 and CDR2 from the germline V gene are SGHTA and FQGTGA. This CDR3 is 13 amino acids long. The DNA for the CDR3 is TGTGCCAGCAGAACCGTTGGCACCGGGGAGCTGTTTTTT. It yields the protein CASRTVGTGELFF.

The rearrangement links TRBV6-2 or TRBV6-3 to TRBJ2-1; tentatively, D is TRBD2 (6 bases). The CDR3 is 18 amino acids. With 6 bases removed from V and 9 bases from J, the gap between germline ends came to 30 bases. The germline CDR1 and CDR2 sequences are MNHEY and SVGEGT. The CDR3 spells CASSQRTPRLAPDFEQFF. The CDR3 DNA is TGTGCCAGCAGCCAACGAACCCCCCGGCTAGCGCCAGATTTTGAGCAGTTCTTC.

This chain joins TRBV30 and TRBJ1-6, with D unclear. This CDR3 has 13 residues. Trimming removed 2 bases at V and 8 bases at J, with 10 bases between. The germline V gene encodes CDR1 GTSNPN and CDR2 SVGIG (reference sequence). As DNA, the CDR3 is TGTGCCTGGAGTCTGCGGGGAGATTCACCCCTCCACTTT. Translation gives CAWSLRGDSPLHF.

This rearrangement joins TRBV10-2 to TRBJ2-7, with 8 bases lining up with TRBD2. The V gene end was trimmed by 3 bases and the J gene end by 5 bases; junction bases not matched to a gene: 0. CDR1 and CDR2 (germline): WSHSY, SAAADI. The CDR3 totals 12 residues. The CDR3 DNA is TGCGCCAGCAGTGACGGGAGGGACGAGCAGTACTTC. Residues: CASSDGRDEQYF.

The rearrangement joins TRBV19 to TRBJ1-2; TRBD1 matches at 11 bases. Germline V gene lookup returns CDR1 LNHDA and CDR2 SQIVND (reference sequence). V lost 8 bases, J lost 9 bases, and 14 bases stayed unmatched. The CDR3 covers 15 residues. The CDR3 sequence: CASVPEDRGLFSYTF. CDR3 nucleotides: TGTGCCAGTGTCCCCGAGGACAGGGGGCTGTTCAGCTACACCTTC.

This chain connects TRBV27 to TRBJ2-1, with D perhaps matching TRBD1 (6 bases). The CDR3 is 14 amino acids. Looked up from germline, CDR1 is MNHEY and CDR2 is SMNVEV (reference sequence). V was clipped by 5 bases and J by 6 bases, with 14 bases between them. CDR3 residues: CASSPWVDSNEQFF. The CDR3, as DNA: TGTGCCAGCAGTCCCTGGGTGGACAGCAATGAGCAGTTCTTC.

The chain has TRBV5-1 and TRBJ2-2, with D possibly matching TRBD1 (5 bases). This CDR3 comprises 14 residues. Trimming cost V 5 bases and J 1 base, with 9 bases left between them. Germline V gene data show CDR1 as SGHRS and CDR2 as YFSETQ. CDR3 in DNA: TGCGCCAGCAGACCAGACAGGAACACCGGGGAGCTGTTTTTT. Translating it yields CASRPDRNTGELFF.

Here the CDR3 DNA reads TGCGCCAGCAGCCAGAGTCGGACAGATGAAGCTTTCTTT. This translates into CASSQSRTDEAFF. V and J are TRBV4-1 and TRBJ1-1; D may be TRBD1 (6 bases). This CDR3 has 13 amino acids. Between the trimmed V and J ends, which lost 3 bases and 7 bases, there was a span of 12 bases. Germline loops: CDR1 MGHRA, CDR2 YSYEKL.

This clone occurred once. The chain couples TRBV7-6 to TRBJ2-1, with TRBD2 matching over 10 bases. The junction had 3 bases not matched to a gene; V was cut back by 1 base and J by 3 bases. CDR1 and CDR2 (germline): SGHVS, FNYEAQ. This CDR3 spans 16 amino acids. The CDR3 is CASSLGTSGVYNEQFF. Written as DNA, the CDR3 is TGTGCCAGCAGCTTAGGGACTAGCGGCGTCTACAATGAGCAGTTCTTC. Complete variable domain (other parts from reference TRBV7-6 and TRBJ2-1): GAGVSQSPRYKVTKRGQDVALRCDPISGHVSLYWYRQALGQGPEFLTYFNYEAQQDKSGLPNDRFSAERPEGSISTLTIQRTEQRDSAMYRCASSLGTSGVYNEQFFGPGTRLTVL.

At least ten counts were recorded for this clone. V usage is TRBV12-3 or TRBV12-4 and J usage is TRBJ1-2; a possible D gene is TRBD1 (6 bases). The CDR3 contains 13 residues. V lost 4 bases and J lost 7, with 13 bases in between. The CDR3 sequence is CASSSDRRVGYTF. CDR3 sequence (DNA): TGTGCCAGCAGTTCCGACAGGCGTGTTGGCTACACCTTC.

The chain links TRBV28 to TRBJ1-3; D remains ambiguous. Per germline, CDR1 MDHEN and CDR2 SYDVKM. The germline V and J ends were trimmed by 2 bases and 0 bases, with 11 bases remaining between them. This CDR3 comprises 16 residues. DNA for the CDR3: TGTGCCAGCAGTTTAGGAGTACCAAGCTCTGGAAACACCATATATTTT. As protein: CASSLGVPSSGNTIYF.

The rearrangement links TRBV7-2 to TRBJ1-1, with TRBD1 matching over 7 bases. J lost 4 bases, V lost 1 base, and 9 bases had no gene match. Germline values: CDR1 SGHTA, CDR2 FQGNSA. The length of the CDR3 is 16 residues. CDR3 region: CASSLGPPGGGTEAFF. The CDR3 nucleotides are TGTGCCAGCAGCTTAGGCCCCCCAGGGGGTGGCACTGAAGCTTTCTTT.